These 20 T cell receptor beta chains were all obtained from the same sample, sequenced in a study of long-term antiretroviral therapy in people with HIV. This was the immunoSEQ v3.0 assay at survey level. Assay used: immunoSEQ multiplex PCR; TCRdb lists only in-frame clones, some missing. Of some 28,000 clones detected, approximately 80% appear once; the ten largest clones hold 9.5% to 10%. The sample consisted of unsorted PBMCs, taken about 2.7 years after starting antiretroviral therapy. These receptors were obtained from a young man with HIV.

The V call is TRBV14, the J call TRBJ1-2, with D tentatively TRBD1 (6 bases). CDR1 and CDR2 (germline): SGHDN, FVKESK. This CDR3 has 16 residues. V was shortened by 1 base and J by 5 bases, with 17 bases between the two germline ends. The CDR3 DNA reads TGTGCCAGCAGCCAAGGGGGGGCAGCCCATCGGTATGGCTACACCTTC. Its translation is CASSQGGAAHRYGYTF.

With respect to this clone: It is unclear where the CDR3 begins or ends on the DNA, so no DNA is shown, and the CDR3 is as TCRdb lists it. The chain couples TRBV5-4 to TRBJ1-2. Inclusive of both ends, the CDR3 amounts to 14 amino acids. The germline CDR1 and CDR2 sequences are SGHNT and YYREEE (reference sequence). The CDR3 sequence is CASSLTFGDHGYTF.

The chain recombines TRBV5-1 with TRBJ2-2; D assignment may be TRBD1 or TRBD2 (6 bases each). Germline V gene data show CDR1 as SGHRS and CDR2 as YFSETQ. This CDR3 has 21 residues. V was shortened by 0 bases and J by 3 bases, with 27 bases between the two germline ends. CDR3 sequence reads: CASSLGGFHSTGGHYTGELFF. The CDR3, as DNA: TGCGCCAGCAGCTTGGGGGGGTTTCACTCGACCGGGGGACACTACACCGGGGAGCTGTTTTTT.

The rearrangement links TRBV7-8 to TRBJ2-3, with 9 bases aligning to TRBD1. CDR1 is SGHVS and CDR2 is FQNEAQ in the germline V gene. The CDR3 is 15 amino acids. V was pared by 5 bases and J by 1 base, with 4 bases of the junction left unmatched. The DNA of the CDR3 is TGTGCCAGCAGCCCCCGGGACAGGGGCACAGATACGCAGTATTTT. Residues: CASSPRDRGTDTQYF.

The genes are TRBV6-5 and TRBJ2-7, with D perhaps TRBD1 or TRBD2 (5 bases each). The V end lost 2 bases, the J end lost 0 bases, and 14 bases lay between the germline ends. The CDR3 contains 16 residues. The germline V gene has CDR1 MNHEY and CDR2 SVGAGI. The CDR3 coding sequence is TGTGCCAGCAGTTACCAGAGGGTGGGGACCTCCTACGAGCAGTACTTC. Protein sequence: CASSYQRVGTSYEQYF.

V gene TRBV30 combines with J gene TRBJ2-1; 8 nucleotides align to TRBD2. Per germline, CDR1 GTSNPN and CDR2 SVGIG (reference sequence). Unmatched junction bases numbered 8, after V lost 0 bases and J lost 7 bases. This CDR3 is 15 amino acids long. The CDR3 loop reads CAWSVWTSQGNEQFF. CDR3 DNA: TGTGCCTGGAGTGTTTGGACTAGCCAGGGTAATGAGCAGTTCTTC.

This clone was detected only once. CDR3 in DNA: TGTGCCAGCAGCCCCCGAGGAGGGTCTCAGCCCCAGCATTTT. Its protein product is CASSPRGGSQPQHF. V usage is TRBV9 and J usage is TRBJ1-5; unclear D gene. V lost 4 bases, J lost 6 bases, and 14 bases lay in between. Germline V gives CDR1 SGDLS, CDR2 YYNGEE. The CDR3 runs to 14 residues.

V usage is TRBV30 and J usage is TRBJ1-5, with D tentatively TRBD1 (5 bases). Trimming pared 1 base from V and 4 bases from J, leaving 8 bases between. The length of the CDR3 is 13 residues. Germline CDR1 and CDR2: GTSNPN and SVGIG (reference sequence). As DNA, the CDR3 is TGTGCCTGGAGTGGGGCAGGGAATCAGCCCCAGCATTTT. Its translation: CAWSGAGNQPQHF.

The rearrangement links TRBV29-1 to TRBJ2-7; a weak D match, TRBD2 (5 bases). V gave up 6 bases and J gave up 1 base, with 13 bases separating them. Germline CDR1 reads SQVTM; CDR2 reads ANQGSEA. This CDR3 has 13 amino acids. The CDR3 DNA follows: TGCAGCGTCGGGTATAGCGTGTCCTACGAGCAGTACTTC. Protein product: CSVGYSVSYEQYF.

The chain links TRBV7-7 to TRBJ2-1, with 8 nucleotides matching TRBD2. V lost 2 bases, J lost 10 bases, and 4 bases stayed unmatched. The length of the CDR3 is 13 residues. Looked up from germline, CDR1 is SSHAT and CDR2 is FNYEAQ (reference sequence). This CDR3 is CASSLTGGLEQFF. The CDR3 nucleotides are TGTGCCAGCAGCTTAACGGGGGGGCTGGAGCAGTTCTTC.

This chain links TRBV6-1 with TRBJ1-6; unclear D gene. V lost 2 bases and J lost 5, with 16 bases in between. The CDR3 is 17 residues long. Per the germline V gene, CDR1 is MNHNS and CDR2 is SASEGT. For the CDR3, the DNA is TGTGCCAGCAGTGAACGGGTAGGGCTGGGCAATAATTCACCCCTCCACTTT. Amino acids: CASSERVGLGNNSPLHF.

This clone is a singleton in its sample. This chain joins TRBV28 and TRBJ1-2; D is undetermined. In germline, CDR1 is MDHEN, CDR2 SYDVKM. CDR3 length: 14 amino acids. V was trimmed by 5 bases and J by 5 bases, leaving 15 bases between them. The CDR3 DNA reads TGTGCCAGCAGTCAGGAGCCCCGGACGTATGGCTACACCTTC. It codes for CASSQEPRTYGYTF.

CDR3 in DNA: TGTGCCAGCAGTTTACCGGACAGGGTTCACGAGCAGTACTTC. It is translated as CASSLPDRVHEQYF. This chain uses TRBV27 with TRBJ2-7; 8 positions agree with TRBD1. The V and J ends lost 2 bases and 5 bases, in that order; junction bases with no gene match: 5. Germline lookup yields CDR1 MNHEY and CDR2 SMNVEV (reference sequence). The length of the CDR3 is 14 residues.

The chain is built from TRBV10-2 and TRBJ2-7; 11 bases match TRBD2. The J segment lost 3 bases and the V segment lost 5 bases, leaving 6 bases of the junction unmatched. From germline, CDR1 is WSHSY and CDR2 SAAADI. CDR3 size: 15 residues. In nucleotides, the CDR3 is TGCGCCAGCAGTCCTCTAGCGGGAGGTCACTACGAGCAGTACTTC. Translating gives CASSPLAGGHYEQYF.

This clone was detected only a few times. The chain couples TRBV6-1 to TRBJ1-5; D gene unclear. The germline V gene encodes CDR1 MNHNS and CDR2 SASEGT. Trimming shortened V by 4 bases and J by 0 bases, and 10 bases separated the two germline ends. CDR3 length: 15 amino acids. CDR3 in DNA: TGTGCCAGCAGTGTCGGGCAGATTAGCAATCAGCCCCAGCATTTT. This sequence encodes CASSVGQISNQPQHF.

V is TRBV15 and J is TRBJ1-3; a weak D match, TRBD1 (5 bases). The CDR3 has 14 amino acids. With 8 bases removed from V and 2 bases from J, the gap between germline ends came to 13 bases. From germline, CDR1 is LNHNV and CDR2 YYDKDF (reference sequence). The CDR3, as DNA: TGTGCCACCGGGGACCGGGTAACTGGAAACACCATATATTTT. Translation gives CATGDRVTGNTIYF. The full variable domain, in which reference TRBV15 and TRBJ1-3 provide the parts outside the CDR3, is DAMVIQNPRYQVTQFGKPVTLSCSQTLNHNVMYWYQQKSSQAPKLLFHYYDKDFNNEADTPDNFQSRRPNTSFCFLDIRSPGLGDTAMYLCATGDRVTGNTIYFGEGSWLTVV.

J is TRBJ2-3 and V is TRBV5-1; D might be TRBD2 (6 bases). The germline CDR1 and CDR2 sequences are SGHRS and YFSETQ. This CDR3 region has 15 residues. Trimming removed 3 bases at V and 2 bases at J, with 13 bases between. The chain's CDR3 is CASSSQAGNTDTQYF. CDR3 nucleotides: TGCGCCAGCAGCTCCCAGGCGGGGAACACAGATACGCAGTATTTT.

The chain is built from TRBV11-3 and TRBJ1-2; D is possibly TRBD1 (6 bases). The CDR3 covers 15 residues. V shed 3 bases and J shed 2 bases, with 13 bases lying between them. The germline V gene encodes CDR1 SGHNT and CDR2 YENEEA. The CDR3 region is CASSLRGAGNYGYTF. In DNA, the CDR3 is TGTGCCAGCAGCTTGAGGGGGGCCGGAAACTATGGCTACACCTTC.

This clone showed up just once. This chain links TRBV5-4 with TRBJ2-2, with D perhaps TRBD2 (5 bases). The V and J ends lost 1 base and 4 bases respectively, with 14 bases between them. The CDR3 extends over 16 amino acids. Germline V gene data show CDR1 as SGHNT and CDR2 as YYREEE (reference sequence). The CDR3 reads CASSLRERLSTGELFF. CDR3 DNA: TGTGCCAGCAGCTTGCGGGAACGTCTGAGCACCGGGGAGCTGTTTTTT.

The rearrangement links TRBV28 to TRBJ1-3; D ambiguous. CDR3 length equals 18 residues. Germline V gives CDR1 MDHEN, CDR2 SYDVKM. V shed 7 bases and J shed 0 bases, with 22 bases lying between them. CDR3 residues: CASTVLAGRSLSGNTIYF. The CDR3 DNA is TGTGCCAGCACTGTTCTGGCAGGAAGGAGTCTCTCTGGAAACACCATATATTTT.